This T cell receptor beta chain was sequenced during a study of blood T cell repertoires in COVID-19. Which cohort a participant joined came from the clinical history participants gave. The CDR3 has 17 amino acids. CDR1 and CDR2 from the germline V gene are SGHTA and FQGNSA. Losses at the gene ends were 1 base for V and 5 bases for J; bases not matched to a gene: 11. Only in-frame clones appear in the TCRdb table, and some are missing; sequencing was by immunoSEQ multiplex PCR. The sample holds some 250,000 clones; approximately 91% are singletons and the top ten take about 2.1%. Specimen: PBMCs or T cells enriched from blood (not recorded which). This receptor was identified in a woman aged 40 to 50 with acute COVID-19. The chain employs TRBV7-2 and TRBJ2-5; 9 nucleotides agree with TRBD1. The CDR3 is CASSLGRGQGFKETQYF. The CDR3, as DNA: TGTGCCAGCAGCTTAGGCCGCGGACAGGGGTTTAAGGAGACCCAGTACTTC.